Listed below are T cell receptor beta chains from one sample, sequenced in a study of T cell clonotyping in hematopoietic cell transplantation. Libraries were prepared by immunoSEQ multiplex PCR; TCRdb keeps only in-frame clonotypes and omits some of them. Here the sample spans thousands of clones, about 97% being singletons. The starting material was peripheral blood mononuclear cells, obtained before stem cell transplant. The receptors were sampled from a man aged 65 to 79 with acute myeloid leukemia. Some clones in this sample may be carry-over from other donors' samples. Each CDR3 is given with its conserved first and last residue. A D gene is named only where the DNA matches it firmly. The listing skips clone size in some rows; elsewhere it reads once, few, many or a size class.

J gene: TRBJ2-3
clone size: -
V gene: TRBV10-1
D gene: TRBD2
CDR3 protein: CASSERLAVGDTQYF
CDR3 DNA: TGCGCCAGCAGTGAGAGGCTAGCGGTAGGAGATACGCAGTATTTT

J gene: TRBJ2-5
clone size: -
V gene: TRBV6-6
D gene: -
CDR3 protein: CASSYGLRETQYF
CDR3 DNA: TGTGCCAGCAGTTACGGCCTCCGCGAGACCCAGTACTTC

J gene: TRBJ2-2
clone size: -
V gene: TRBV7-8
D gene: TRBD2
CDR3 protein: CASSASSGRATGELFF
CDR3 DNA: TGTGCCAGCAGCGCCTCTAGCGGGAGGGCCACCGGGGAGCTGTTTTTT

J gene: TRBJ2-5
clone size: -
V gene: TRBV6-5
D gene: TRBD1
CDR3 protein: CASSYSDRHQETQYF
CDR3 DNA: TGTGCCAGCAGTTACTCGGACAGGCACCAAGAGACCCAGTACTTC

J gene: TRBJ2-2
clone size: -
V gene: TRBV5-6
D gene: -
CDR3 protein: CASREGGPNTGELFF
CDR3 DNA: TGTGCCAGCAGGGAGGGGGGGCCGAACACCGGGGAGCTGTTTTTT

J gene: TRBJ2-7
clone size: once
V gene: TRBV5-6
D gene: TRBD1
CDR3 protein: CASSLTTGPHEQYF
CDR3 DNA: TGTGCCAGCAGCTTAACGACAGGGCCCCACGAGCAGTACTTC

J gene: TRBJ1-3
clone size: once
V gene: TRBV6-1
D gene: TRBD1
CDR3 protein: CASTRTGSGNTIYF
CDR3 DNA: TGTGCCAGCACCCGGACAGGGTCCGGAAACACCATATATTTT

J gene: TRBJ1-1
clone size: -
V gene: TRBV5-4
D gene: TRBD1
CDR3 protein: CASSSLWTQGLFEAFF
CDR3 DNA: TGTGCCAGCAGCTCGTTATGGACACAGGGGCTCTTTGAAGCTTTCTTT

J gene: TRBJ2-5
clone size: -
V gene: TRBV2
D gene: -
CDR3 protein: CASSEDGRFRETQYF
CDR3 DNA: TGTGCCAGCAGTGAAGACGGCCGTTTTCGGGAGACCCAGTACTTC

J gene: TRBJ2-3
clone size: -
V gene: TRBV19
D gene: -
CDR3 protein: CASSIVRGWDTQYF
CDR3 DNA: TGTGCCAGTAGTATAGTCAGGGGATGGGATACGCAGTATTTT

J gene: TRBJ2-7
clone size: -
V gene: TRBV11-3
D gene: TRBD1
CDR3 protein: CASSLDQSDRGIIYEQYF
CDR3 DNA: TGTGCCAGCAGCTTAGATCAGAGCGACAGGGGGATTATCTACGAGCAGTACTTC

J gene: TRBJ2-7
clone size: -
V gene: TRBV11-2
D gene: TRBD1
CDR3 protein: CASSQEGDREYF
CDR3 DNA: TGTGCCAGCAGTCAGGAGGGGGACAGGGAGTACTTC

J gene: TRBJ2-7
clone size: -
V gene: TRBV27
D gene: TRBD1
CDR3 protein: CASSLRPDRPYEQYF
CDR3 DNA: TGTGCCAGCAGTTTAAGACCGGACAGGCCCTACGAGCAGTACTTC

J gene: TRBJ1-5
clone size: -
V gene: TRBV7-2
D gene: -
CDR3 protein: CASSPGPGSNQPQHF
CDR3 DNA: TGTGCCAGCAGCCCGGGCCCAGGGAGCAATCAGCCCCAGCATTTT

J gene: TRBJ1-4
clone size: -
V gene: TRBV6-1
D gene: TRBD1
CDR3 protein: CASSEVHLTGVTNEKLFF
CDR3 DNA: TGTGCCAGCAGTGAAGTCCATCTGACAGGGGTCACTAATGAAAAACTGTTTTTT

J gene: TRBJ1-1
clone size: -
V gene: TRBV11-3
D gene: TRBD1
CDR3 protein: CASSGQGDTEAFF
CDR3 DNA: TGTGCCAGCTCCGGCCAGGGGGACACTGAAGCTTTCTTT

J gene: TRBJ1-2
clone size: -
V gene: TRBV11-2
D gene: TRBD1
CDR3 protein: CASTTGGDGYTF
CDR3 DNA: TGTGCCAGCACCACAGGGGGGGATGGCTACACCTTC

J gene: TRBJ1-5
clone size: -
V gene: TRBV23-1
D gene: TRBD1
CDR3 protein: CASSPGGVYSNQPQHF
CDR3 DNA: TGCGCCAGCAGTCCAGGGGGGGTTTATAGCAATCAGCCCCAGCATTTT

J gene: TRBJ2-7
clone size: once
V gene: TRBV27
D gene: -
CDR3 protein: CASSLSGGVSYEQYF
CDR3 DNA: TGTGCCAGCAGTCTAAGTGGCGGGGTCTCCTACGAGCAGTACTTC

J gene: TRBJ2-7
clone size: -
V gene: TRBV7-9
D gene: TRBD1
CDR3 protein: CASSLAGTGREQYF
CDR3 DNA: TGTGCCAGCAGCTTAGCCGGGACAGGGCGGGAGCAGTACTTC

J gene: TRBJ1-6
clone size: -
V gene: TRBV7-2
D gene: -
CDR3 protein: CASSPNGARNNSPLHF
CDR3 DNA: TGTGCCAGCAGCCCTAACGGGGCGCGGAATAATTCACCCCTCCACTTT

J gene: TRBJ2-2
clone size: -
V gene: TRBV6-1
D gene: -
CDR3 protein: CASSEASGLGELFF
CDR3 DNA: TGTGCCAGCAGTGAAGCCTCGGGTTTGGGGGAGCTGTTTTTT

J gene: TRBJ1-1
clone size: -
V gene: TRBV11-3
D gene: TRBD1
CDR3 protein: CASSFGDRGLEAFF
CDR3 DNA: TGTGCCAGCAGCTTCGGAGACAGGGGGCTTGAAGCTTTCTTT

J gene: TRBJ2-7
clone size: -
V gene: TRBV7-9
D gene: TRBD2
CDR3 protein: CASRGLTLIEQYF
CDR3 DNA: TGTGCCAGCAGGGGACTAACCCTAATCGAGCAGTACTTC

J gene: TRBJ2-7
clone size: -
V gene: TRBV7-2
D gene: -
CDR3 protein: CASRPRGPGPRGEQYF
CDR3 DNA: TGTGCCAGCAGGCCCCGGGGACCGGGACCCCGGGGCGAGCAGTACTTC

J gene: TRBJ1-1
clone size: -
V gene: TRBV20-1
D gene: -
CDR3 protein: CSEGGRTEAFF
CDR3 DNA: TGCAGTGAGGGTGGGAGGACTGAAGCTTTCTTT

J gene: TRBJ2-2
clone size: -
V gene: TRBV28
D gene: -
CDR3 protein: CASSFPGELFF
CDR3 DNA: TGTGCCAGCAGTTTTCCCGGGGAGCTGTTTTTT

J gene: TRBJ2-7
clone size: once
V gene: TRBV9
D gene: TRBD2
CDR3 protein: CASSGPGLAISEQYF
CDR3 DNA: TGTGCCAGCAGCGGACCGGGACTAGCGATTAGTGAGCAGTACTTC

J gene: TRBJ2-2
clone size: -
V gene: TRBV11-3
D gene: TRBD1
CDR3 protein: CASSLATGYDGELFF
CDR3 DNA: TGTGCCAGCAGCTTGGCGACAGGGTACGACGGGGAGCTGTTTTTT

J gene: TRBJ1-1
clone size: once
V gene: TRBV19
D gene: -
CDR3 protein: CASSLGHPNTEAFF
CDR3 DNA: TGTGCCAGTAGCTTGGGACACCCGAACACTGAAGCTTTCTTT

J gene: TRBJ1-1
clone size: -
V gene: TRBV7-3
D gene: TRBD1
CDR3 protein: CASSSDRDTEAFF
CDR3 DNA: TGTGCCAGCAGCTCGGACAGGGACACTGAAGCTTTCTTT

J gene: TRBJ1-2
clone size: -
V gene: TRBV28
D gene: -
CDR3 protein: CASSVNPSGASYTF
CDR3 DNA: TGTGCCAGCAGCGTAAATCCGTCAGGGGCGAGCTACACCTTC

J gene: TRBJ1-1
clone size: -
V gene: TRBV10-1
D gene: TRBD1
CDR3 protein: CASSGTGVLEAFF
CDR3 DNA: TGCGCCAGCAGCGGGACAGGGGTTCTTGAAGCTTTCTTT

J gene: TRBJ2-7
clone size: -
V gene: TRBV5-1
D gene: -
CDR3 protein: CASSLVPGNYEQYF
CDR3 DNA: TGCGCCAGCAGCTTGGTTCCGGGAAACTACGAGCAGTACTTC

J gene: TRBJ2-7
clone size: -
V gene: TRBV10-2
D gene: TRBD1
CDR3 protein: CASNSQGRNDYEQYF
CDR3 DNA: TGCGCCAGCAACTCACAGGGGCGGAATGACTACGAGCAGTACTTC

J gene: TRBJ1-5
clone size: -
V gene: TRBV10-3
D gene: -
CDR3 protein: CAISESKVDTGNQPQHF
CDR3 DNA: TGTGCCATCAGTGAGTCGAAGGTTGACACTGGCAATCAGCCCCAGCATTTT

J gene: TRBJ2-1
clone size: -
V gene: TRBV4-1
D gene: TRBD2
CDR3 protein: CASSQVSGGDYNEQFF
CDR3 DNA: TGCGCCAGCAGCCAAGTTAGCGGGGGGGACTACAATGAGCAGTTCTTC

J gene: TRBJ2-7
clone size: -
V gene: TRBV5-1
D gene: TRBD1
CDR3 protein: CASSPDRDEQYF
CDR3 DNA: TGCGCCAGCAGCCCAGACAGGGACGAGCAGTACTTC

J gene: TRBJ2-6
clone size: -
V gene: TRBV28
D gene: TRBD1
CDR3 protein: CASRRGPRAGANVLTF
CDR3 DNA: TGTGCCAGCCGTAGGGGGCCCAGGGCCGGGGCCAACGTCCTGACTTTC

J gene: TRBJ1-3
clone size: -
V gene: TRBV25-1
D gene: -
CDR3 protein: CASSEPGGGNTIYF
CDR3 DNA: TGTGCCAGCAGTGAACCGGGGGGCGGAAACACCATATATTTT

J gene: TRBJ2-7
clone size: -
V gene: TRBV5-6
D gene: TRBD1
CDR3 protein: CASRYDRASYEQYF
CDR3 DNA: TGTGCCAGCAGATACGACAGGGCCTCCTACGAGCAGTACTTC

J gene: TRBJ2-5
clone size: -
V gene: TRBV30
D gene: TRBD2
CDR3 protein: CAWQTTSGGPPKIETQYF
CDR3 DNA: TGTGCCTGGCAGACCACTAGCGGGGGACCTCCTAAAATCGAGACCCAGTACTTC

J gene: TRBJ2-3
clone size: -
V gene: TRBV9
D gene: -
CDR3 protein: CASSVDPDDTQYF
CDR3 DNA: TGTGCCAGCAGCGTAGACCCCGATGATACGCAGTATTTT

J gene: TRBJ1-1
clone size: -
V gene: TRBV10-2
D gene: -
CDR3 protein: CASRARGTEAFF
CDR3 DNA: TGCGCCAGCAGGGCCCGCGGCACTGAAGCTTTCTTT

J gene: TRBJ1-2
clone size: once
V gene: TRBV6-1
D gene: -
CDR3 protein: CASSVREGGIGYTF
CDR3 DNA: TGTGCCAGCAGTGTTAGGGAGGGGGGAATTGGCTACACCTTC

J gene: TRBJ1-1
clone size: -
V gene: TRBV6-1
D gene: -
CDR3 protein: CASSQFVEAFF
CDR3 DNA: TGTGCCAGCAGTCAATTCGTTGAAGCTTTCTTT

J gene: TRBJ2-2
clone size: -
V gene: TRBV4-2
D gene: TRBD1
CDR3 protein: CASSRQGTESSLDGGELFF
CDR3 DNA: TGTGCCAGCAGCCGCCAAGGGACAGAAAGCAGTCTCGATGGCGGGGAGCTGTTTTTT

J gene: TRBJ1-4
clone size: -
V gene: TRBV7-2
D gene: -
CDR3 protein: CASSLDIGGHANEKLFF
CDR3 DNA: TGTGCCAGCAGCTTAGATATTGGGGGACACGCTAATGAAAAACTGTTTTTT

J gene: TRBJ1-1
clone size: -
V gene: TRBV30
D gene: -
CDR3 protein: CAWSVWGDGEAFF
CDR3 DNA: TGTGCCTGGAGTGTATGGGGGGACGGTGAAGCTTTCTTT

J gene: TRBJ2-3
clone size: -
V gene: TRBV11-3
D gene: TRBD1
CDR3 protein: CASSPQRQGGTDTQYF
CDR3 DNA: TGTGCCAGCAGCCCCCAGCGGCAGGGGGGCACAGATACGCAGTATTTT

J gene: TRBJ2-1
clone size: -
V gene: TRBV28
D gene: -
CDR3 protein: CASSFVGPREQFF
CDR3 DNA: TGTGCCAGCAGTTTCGTAGGCCCTAGGGAGCAGTTCTTC

J gene: TRBJ1-2
clone size: -
V gene: TRBV30
D gene: -
CDR3 protein: CAWSRSYGYTF
CDR3 DNA: TGTGCCTGGAGTCGGAGCTATGGCTACACCTTC

J gene: TRBJ2-7
clone size: -
V gene: TRBV30
D gene: -
CDR3 protein: CAWSVQGSYEQYF
CDR3 DNA: TGTGCCTGGAGTGTACAAGGTTCCTACGAGCAGTACTTC